The present T cell receptor (beta chain) was sequenced within a study of blood T cells in healthy people across ages. V dropped 6 bases and J dropped 6 bases, with 17 bases sitting between them. Germline values: CDR1 DFQATT, CDR2 SNEGSKA (reference sequence). This CDR3 spans 13 amino acids. With respect to this clonotype: The antigen is unknown.

Those donating, healthy Caucasian individuals from Russia, were aged 6 to 90. Through a sample-barcoded 5' primer and a J-beta primer mix, a second PCR was run for roughly 7 to 11 cycles. TCRdb used MiXCR to reprocess the 5' RACE reads, holding one entry per CDR3 protein. Altogether fewer than 900,000 distinct CDR3 sequences are present, roughly 43% being singletons, with the ten largest covering about 20%. Study results and caveats: It was held that the diversity estimates obtained from one million T cells were underestimates.

The chain couples TRBV20-1 to TRBJ1-1, with D possibly TRBD1 on 6 matching bases. This TCR came from a woman aged 60-70 years in good health. The sequenced sample consisted of blood. The chain's CDR3 is CSAGGPGLSEAFF. The CDR3 nucleotides read TGCAGTGCGGGGGGGCCGGGGCTTTCTGAAGCTTTCTTT.